This T cell receptor beta chain was documented in a study of blood T cells in healthy people across ages. Germline V gene data show CDR1 as MDHEN and CDR2 as SYDVKM. The V end lost 6 bases, the J end lost 4 bases, and 19 bases lay between the germline ends. The CDR3 has 16 residues. A sample-barcoded 5' primer and a J-beta primer mix were used in a second PCR of about 6 to 11 cycles. TCRdb itself ran the 5' RACE reads through MiXCR, one entry per CDR3 protein. This sample yields about 500,000 distinct CDR3 sequences, of which less than 25% are seen a single time; around 10% belongs to the top ten. Findings and caveats of the study: Strongly correlated with naive T cell percentage was TCR beta diversity.

As concerns this clonotype: Its antigen remains unidentified.

This same sample was also part of a study on T cells of mothers and their children. This second report adds: Barcodes for each sample and 2-4 random nucleotides were added by the M1S primer used in the second PCR. Each mother yielded more than 8 million TCR beta CDR3 reads. Each child yielded a few million reads.

V and J are TRBV28 and TRBJ1-5; the D gene is possibly TRBD1 (5 bases). This TCR was sampled from a boy aged 5-17 years in good health. Sequenced material: blood. The CDR3 bases are TGTGCCAGCAGGGACGCTCAGGGATATTCGAATCAGCCCCAGCATTTT. This translates into CASRDAQGYSNQPQHF.